These 19 T cell receptor beta chains came from one sample sequenced in a study of blood T cells in healthy people across ages (dated by TCRdb to between 2014 and 2017). Library method: 5' RACE. Sequenced on an Illumina HiSeq 2500. A second PCR of roughly 6 to 11 cycles was run with a J-beta primer mix and a sample-barcoded 5' primer. TCRdb cleaned the public reads at Q25 with fastp, built clones with MiXCR and kept in-frame beta chains. Rows with a matching CDR3 protein are joined into one entry that keeps the most common DNA and genes. Within this sample are some 760,000 distinct CDR3 sequences, with 20% to 30% of them counted one time only. 9.4% of the sample lies in the top ten. The sample was also reused in another study, on T cells of mothers and their children.

Source material: blood. These receptors were collected from a boy under 18 in good health.

The chain joins TRBV3-1 to TRBJ2-5; TRBD2 matches 10 bases. The CDR3 is 17 amino acids. Trimming cost V 1 base and J 1 base; bases outside gene matches: 6. Germline CDR1 is LGHDT and CDR2 is YNNKEL (reference sequence). The CDR3 here is CASSQASSGRFQETQYF. As DNA, the CDR3 is TGTGCCAGCAGCCAAGCATCTAGCGGGAGATTCCAAGAGACCCAGTACTTC.

This chain joins TRBV20-1 and TRBJ2-1; D assignment may be TRBD1 or TRBD2 (6 bases each). V was cut by 3 bases and J by 7 bases, with 19 bases left in between. There are 15 residues in the CDR3. CDR1 DFQATT and CDR2 SNEGSKA come from the germline V gene (reference sequence). CDR3 residues: CSARKGGPKRNEQFF. The DNA of the CDR3 is TGCAGTGCTAGGAAGGGGGGTCCGAAGCGAAATGAGCAGTTCTTC.

This clonotype was found a few times. CDR3 in DNA: TGTGCCAGCAGCCGGAGAGAGATTTCCAAAAACATTCAGTACTTC. Protein sequence: CASSRREISKNIQYF. This chain connects TRBV3-1 to TRBJ2-4; the D is unclear. The CDR3 runs 15 residues. V lost 4 bases to trimming and J lost 2 bases, with 12 bases between them. Per germline, CDR1 LGHDT and CDR2 YNNKEL (reference sequence). Full variable domain (outside the CDR3, taken from reference TRBV3-1 and TRBJ2-4): DTAVSQTPKYLVTQMGNDKSIKCEQNLGHDTMYWYKQDSKKFLKIMFSYNNKELIINETVPNRFSPKSPDKAHLNLHINSLELGDSAVYFCASSRREISKNIQYFGAGTRLSVL.

The chain employs TRBV27 and TRBJ2-3; 8 bases are shared with TRBD2. The CDR3 runs 16 residues. CDR1 is MNHEY and CDR2 is SMNVEV in the germline V gene (reference sequence). Unmatched junction bases numbered 9, after V lost 3 bases and J lost 4 bases. The CDR3 loop is CASSLKAGASPDTQYF. The CDR3 DNA sequence: TGTGCCAGCAGTTTGAAAGCGGGGGCTAGCCCAGATACGCAGTATTTT.

The CDR3 bases are TGCAGCGTTGTATTGGTCGGGACATCTCCCTCTGGGGCCAACGTCCTGACTTTC. This encodes CSVVLVGTSPSGANVLTF. The V call is TRBV29-1, the J call TRBJ2-6; maybe TRBD1 (6 bases). V lost 4 bases to trimming and J lost 0 bases, with 19 bases between them. Germline V gene lookup returns CDR1 SQVTM and CDR2 ANQGSEA. The CDR3 extends over 18 amino acids.

The chain combines TRBV29-1 with TRBJ2-5, with D maybe TRBD2 (5 bases). The J call may be faulty, since TRBJ2-7 better matches the DNA end. The CDR3 is made up of 13 amino acids. Germline values: CDR1 SQVTM, CDR2 ANQGSEA. In DNA, the CDR3 is TGCAGCGTTGAAGATCTAGCATCCTACGAGCAGTACTTC. Translating it yields CSVEDLASYEQYF.

Only a few counts were recorded for this clonotype. The CDR3 spells CASSPMRGATNEKLFF. The DNA of the CDR3 is TGCGCCAGCAGCCCAATGAGGGGTGCAACTAATGAAAAACTGTTTTTT. The V gene is TRBV4-3, the J gene TRBJ1-4; D is possibly TRBD1 (5 bases). The CDR3 consists of 16 residues. V lost 4 bases, J lost 0 bases, and 12 bases lay in between. Germline CDR1 and CDR2: LGHNA and YSLEER.

This clonotype has a handful of counts. Here the CDR3 reads CASSLEASMYEQYF. Written as DNA, the CDR3 is TGTGCCAGCAGTTTAGAGGCGTCCATGTACGAGCAGTACTTC. This sequence joins TRBV12-3 or TRBV12-4 and TRBJ2-7; D is uncertain. The V end was cut by 1 base, the J end by 4 bases, with 11 bases between. The CDR3 has 14 amino acids.

The chain links TRBV4-3 to TRBJ2-3; 8 bases are shared with TRBD2. This CDR3 has 17 residues. V trimming: 0 bases; J trimming: 4 bases; junction bases outside the gene matches: 9. Looked up from germline, CDR1 is LGHNA and CDR2 is YSLEER. The CDR3 protein is CASSQEINGGAADTQYF. In nucleotides, the CDR3 is TGCGCCAGCAGCCAAGAAATAAACGGGGGGGCGGCAGATACGCAGTATTTT.

This clonotype turned up a few times. The V call is TRBV7-9, the J call TRBJ2-5; a weak D match, TRBD1 (5 bases). This CDR3 is built from 14 residues. Trimming pared 5 bases from V and 1 base from J, leaving 11 bases between. CDR1 and CDR2 (germline): SEHNR, FQNEAQ (reference sequence). The CDR3 nucleotides are TGTGCCAGCAGCGGGGCAGGCAGCCAAGAGACCCAGTACTTC. It encodes CASSGAGSQETQYF.

The chain is built from TRBV12-3 or TRBV12-4 and TRBJ2-5; 11 bases align to TRBD2. The CDR3 consists of 16 residues. Germline trimming cut 5 bases from V and 1 base from J; bases unmatched to any gene: 6. The CDR3 nucleotides are TGTGCCAGCAGTGGGCGACTAGCGGGATCCCAAGAGACCCAGTACTTC. As protein: CASSGRLAGSQETQYF.

This clonotype was detected a few times. The CDR3 loop is CASSEALGMDSNQPQHF. The CDR3, as DNA: TGTGCCAGCAGTGAAGCGCTGGGAATGGACAGCAATCAGCCCCAGCATTTT. This chain joins TRBV2 and TRBJ1-5; D ambiguous. Between the trimmed V and J ends, which lost 0 bases and 1 base, there was a span of 13 bases. The length of the CDR3 is 17 residues. The germline gives CDR1 SNHLY, CDR2 FYNNEI.

The chain couples TRBV5-5 to TRBJ1-1; D gene ambiguous. V lost 5 bases and J 4 bases, leaving 15 bases between the germline ends. The CDR3 contains 14 residues. Germline V gene sequence: CDR1 SGHKS, CDR2 YYEKEE (reference sequence). The CDR3 loop is CASRPGLGITEAFF. The CDR3 coding sequence is TGTGCCAGCAGACCGGGCCTCGGGATCACTGAAGCTTTCTTT.

This clonotype was picked up a small number of times. V and J are TRBV4-3 and TRBJ2-1; the match to TRBD2 covers 8 bases. The CDR3 is 17 amino acids. V was pared by 0 bases and J by 4 bases, with 8 bases of the junction left unmatched. CDR1 and CDR2 from the germline V gene are LGHNA and YSLEER. The chain's CDR3 is CASSQDSSGGLYNEQFF. The CDR3 nucleotides read TGCGCCAGCAGCCAAGATTCGAGCGGGGGTTTGTACAATGAGCAGTTCTTC.

This chain links TRBV18 with TRBJ2-5; D gene uncertain. The CDR3 is 13 amino acids. Trimming stripped 4 bases from V and 5 bases from J, with 11 bases between. Germline V lookup: CDR1 KGHSH, CDR2 LQKENI. This CDR3 is CASSRITGETQYF. CDR3 nucleotides: TGTGCCAGCTCACGGATTACTGGTGAGACCCAGTACTTC. The complete variable domain, with remaining parts taken from reference TRBV18 and TRBJ2-5, reads NAGVMQNPRHLVRRRGQEARLRCSPMKGHSHVYWYRQLPEEGLKFMVYLQKENIIDESGMPKERFSAEFPKEGPSILRIQQVVRGDSAAYFCASSRITGETQYFGPGTRLLVL.

This clonotype was recorded a few times. The rearrangement uses TRBV21-1 and TRBJ2-2; whether TRBD1, the table's D call, matches the DNA was not checked. TRBV21-1 is recorded as a pseudogene. This CDR3 region has 18 residues. The CDR3 spells CASSNESGQGILAGELFF. The CDR3 bases are TGTGCCAGCAGCAATGAATCGGGACAGGGTATATTGGCCGGGGAGCTGTTTTTT.

This clonotype showed up many times. The CDR3 DNA is TGTGCCAGCAGCACATACAGGGTCTTGGAGACCCAGTACTTC. This encodes CASSTYRVLETQYF. This chain joins TRBV7-2 and TRBJ2-5; tentatively, D is TRBD1 (6 bases). CDR1 is SGHTA, CDR2 FQGNSA, per germline. V was pared by 5 bases and J by 5 bases, with 15 bases between. This CDR3 is 14 amino acids long.

The gene calls are TRBV29-1 and TRBJ2-2, with D possibly TRBD2 on 6 matching bases. V lost 3 bases and J lost 0, with 11 bases in between. The CDR3 is made up of 15 amino acids. Germline-derived CDR1 and CDR2 are SQVTM and ANQGSEA. Here the CDR3 DNA reads TGCAGCGTTGAGAGCGGAGGGGCGAACACCGGGGAGCTGTTTTTT. Protein product: CSVESGGANTGELFF.

This clonotype was counted between two and nine times. The genes are TRBV6-2 or TRBV6-3 and TRBJ2-5, with TRBD1 identical over 7 bases. The DNA end is more similar to TRBJ2-7, so the J call may be wrong. The CDR3 runs to 14 residues. Germline assignment: CDR1 MNHEY and CDR2 SVGEGT. CDR3 bases: TGTGCCAGCAGTTCTCCGGGACAGAATTACGAGCAGTACTTC. Amino acids: CASSSPGQNYEQYF.